Only a few counts were recorded for the clone carrying this T cell receptor beta chain. The antigen is undetermined. This sample is drawn from a study of response to subunit inactivated influenza vaccine. Study observations and caveats: Few additional T cells are recruited per seasonal influenza vaccination, authors suggested.

TCRdb passed the RT-PCR reads through MiXCR, listing each CDR3 protein once. The sample gives 450,000 to 550,000 distinct CDR3 sequences, about 25% of which show up once; approximately 2% is in the top ten. Germline lookup yields CDR1 DFQATT and CDR2 SNEGSKA (reference sequence). V was pared by 6 bases and J by 2 bases, with 10 bases between. This CDR3 is built from 12 residues. Sequenced material: CD4+ T cells sorted from PBMCs, taken 5 days after vaccination. The chain joins TRBV20-1 to TRBJ1-2; D is unclear. This TCR was recovered from a man aged 50 or older who received an inactivated influenza vaccine. The CDR3 nucleotides are TGCAGTGCAAGACGGTGGAACTATGGCTACACCTTC. It is translated as CSARRWNYGYTF.